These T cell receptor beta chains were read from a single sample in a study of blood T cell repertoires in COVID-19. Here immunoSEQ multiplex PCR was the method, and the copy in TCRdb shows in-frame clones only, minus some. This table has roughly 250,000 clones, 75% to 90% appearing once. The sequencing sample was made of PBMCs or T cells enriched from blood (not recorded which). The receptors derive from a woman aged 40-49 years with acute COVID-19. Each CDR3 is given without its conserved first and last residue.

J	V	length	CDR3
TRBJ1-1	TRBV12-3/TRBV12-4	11	ASIRTGNTEAF
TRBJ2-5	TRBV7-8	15	ASSLATTGTSVKTQY
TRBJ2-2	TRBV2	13	ASSVVRLSTGELF
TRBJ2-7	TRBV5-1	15	ASSPGAGLAGSYEQY
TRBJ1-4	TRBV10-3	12	AIRDRGQGEKLF
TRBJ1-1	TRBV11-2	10	ASSLSLYEAF
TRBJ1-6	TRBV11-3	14	ASSSPRGGSNSPLH
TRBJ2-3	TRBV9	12	ASSVAVGTDTQY
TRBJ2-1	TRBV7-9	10	ASSNRDNEQF
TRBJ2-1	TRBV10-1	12	ASSESGTDSLQF
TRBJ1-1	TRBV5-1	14	ASSLAGNRGRPEAF
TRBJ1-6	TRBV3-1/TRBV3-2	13	ASSPSYGTFLPLH
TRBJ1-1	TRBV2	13	ASSVSTPKNTEAF
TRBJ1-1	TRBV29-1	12	SVARTGRNTEAF
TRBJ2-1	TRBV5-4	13	ASSPLAGGPNEQF
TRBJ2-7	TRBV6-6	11	ASSRGQTYEQY
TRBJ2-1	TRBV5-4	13	ASSRTGLAGVEQF
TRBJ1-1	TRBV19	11	ASSISGVTEAF
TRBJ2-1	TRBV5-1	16	ASSFTPSGTSGTGEQF
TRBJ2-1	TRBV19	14	ASSTGLPNTYNEQF
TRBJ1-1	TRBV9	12	ASSIGQGNTEAF
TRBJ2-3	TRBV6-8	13	ASPMMEGPTDTQY
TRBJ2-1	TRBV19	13	ASSIGQGSYNEQF
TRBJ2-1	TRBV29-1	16	SAHCGTSGASSYNEQF
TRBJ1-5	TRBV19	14	ASSIARHLGRQPQH
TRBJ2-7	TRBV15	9	ATSSGYEQY
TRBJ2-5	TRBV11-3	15	ASSLGVSGSLGETQY
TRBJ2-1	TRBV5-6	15	ASSTFLAGDTYNEQF
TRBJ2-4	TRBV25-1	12	ASSEFPVSNIQY
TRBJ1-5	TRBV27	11	ASRADSDQPQH
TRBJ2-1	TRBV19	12	ASKERDSYNEQF
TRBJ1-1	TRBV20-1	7	SAQGIAF
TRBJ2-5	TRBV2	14	ASSLYSSGLGETQY
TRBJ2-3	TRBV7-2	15	ASSFRLAGPIGDTQY
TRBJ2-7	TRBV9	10	ASSVSSYEQY
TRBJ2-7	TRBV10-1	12	ASSESGQGYEQY
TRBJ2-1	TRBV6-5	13	ASSYISGFDNEQF
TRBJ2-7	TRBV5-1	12	ASSLVGQAHEQY
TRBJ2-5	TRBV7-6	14	ASSLGDRGLQETQY
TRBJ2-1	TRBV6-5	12	ASTSGYSYNEQF
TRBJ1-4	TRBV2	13	ASSDPTGGNEKLF
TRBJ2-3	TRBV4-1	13	ASSQGLASTDTQY
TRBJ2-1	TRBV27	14	ASSDGTGRGYNEQF
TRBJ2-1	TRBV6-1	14	ASSATSGGSYNEQF
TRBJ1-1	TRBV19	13	ASSRGQGADTEAF
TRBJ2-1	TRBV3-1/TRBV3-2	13	ASSQLESGYDEQF
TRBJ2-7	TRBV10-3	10	AIRTGSYEQY
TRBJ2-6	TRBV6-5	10	ASTWGQNALT
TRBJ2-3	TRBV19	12	ASSGLRGADTQY
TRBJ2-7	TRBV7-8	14	ASSFSGTGGRDEQY
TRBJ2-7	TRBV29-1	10	SVAQGLGWQY
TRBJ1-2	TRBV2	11	ASKGADTFGYT
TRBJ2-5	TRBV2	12	ASRPGTQQETQY
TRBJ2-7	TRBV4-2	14	ASSQEGLAGGYEQY
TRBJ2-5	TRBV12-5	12	ASGLGSIQETQY